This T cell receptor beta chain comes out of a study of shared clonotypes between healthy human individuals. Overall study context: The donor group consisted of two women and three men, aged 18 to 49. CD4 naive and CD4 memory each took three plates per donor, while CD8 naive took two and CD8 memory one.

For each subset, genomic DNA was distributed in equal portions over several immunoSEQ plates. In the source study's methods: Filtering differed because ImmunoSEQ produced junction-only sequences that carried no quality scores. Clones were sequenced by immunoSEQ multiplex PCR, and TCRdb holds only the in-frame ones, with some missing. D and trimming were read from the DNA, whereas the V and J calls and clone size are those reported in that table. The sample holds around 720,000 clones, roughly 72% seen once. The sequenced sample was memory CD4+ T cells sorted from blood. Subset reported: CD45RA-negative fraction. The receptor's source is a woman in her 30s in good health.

CDR3 nucleotide sequence: TGTGCCAGCAGCTTGGGCAGGGTAGATGAAAAACTGTTTTTT. This codes for CASSLGRVDEKLFF. The rearrangement joins TRBV5-6 to TRBJ1-4, with TRBD1 as a possible D gene (5 bases). The V gene's germline CDR1 is SGHDT and CDR2 YYEEEE. Between the trimmed V and J ends, which lost 0 bases and 6 bases, there was a span of 9 bases. The CDR3 contains 14 residues.